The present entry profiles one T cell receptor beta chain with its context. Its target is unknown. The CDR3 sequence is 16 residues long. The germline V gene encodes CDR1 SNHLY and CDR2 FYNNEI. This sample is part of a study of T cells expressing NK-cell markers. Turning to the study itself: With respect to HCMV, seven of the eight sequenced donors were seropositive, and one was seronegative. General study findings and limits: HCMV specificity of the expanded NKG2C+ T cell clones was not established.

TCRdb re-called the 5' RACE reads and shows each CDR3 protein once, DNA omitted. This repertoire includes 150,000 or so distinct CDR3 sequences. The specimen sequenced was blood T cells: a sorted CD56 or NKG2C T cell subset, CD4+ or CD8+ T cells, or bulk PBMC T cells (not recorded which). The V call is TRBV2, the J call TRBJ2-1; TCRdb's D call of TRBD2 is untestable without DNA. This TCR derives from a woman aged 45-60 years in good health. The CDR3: CASSEKRTSGYNEQFF.